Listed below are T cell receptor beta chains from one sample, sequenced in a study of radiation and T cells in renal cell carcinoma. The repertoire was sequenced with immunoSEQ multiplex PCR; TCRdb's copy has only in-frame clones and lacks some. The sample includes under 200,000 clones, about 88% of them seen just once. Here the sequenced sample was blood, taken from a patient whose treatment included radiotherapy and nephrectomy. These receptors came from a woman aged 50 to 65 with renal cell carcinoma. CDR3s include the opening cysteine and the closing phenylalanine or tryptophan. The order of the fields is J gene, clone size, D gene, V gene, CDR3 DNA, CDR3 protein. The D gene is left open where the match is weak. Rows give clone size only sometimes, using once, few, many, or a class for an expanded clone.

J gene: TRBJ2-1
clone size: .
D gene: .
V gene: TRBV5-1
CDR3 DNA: TGCGCCAGCAGCTTGTGGGGTACCCTTTACAATGAGCAGTTCTTC
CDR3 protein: CASSLWGTLYNEQFF

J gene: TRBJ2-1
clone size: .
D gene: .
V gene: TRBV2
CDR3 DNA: TGTGCCAGCAGCCACCCGCCCCCCGTAGGGGCGGGTTACAATGAGCAGTTCTTC
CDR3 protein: CASSHPPPVGAGYNEQFF

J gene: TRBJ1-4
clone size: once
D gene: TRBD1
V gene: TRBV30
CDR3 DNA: TGTGCCTGTAACGCGGGGACAGGGGGTGAAAAACTGTTTTTT
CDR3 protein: CACNAGTGGEKLFF

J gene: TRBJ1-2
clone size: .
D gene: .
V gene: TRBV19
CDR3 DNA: TGTGCCACCGCGACAGGCTTAGAGTATGGCTACACCTTC
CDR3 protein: CATATGLEYGYTF

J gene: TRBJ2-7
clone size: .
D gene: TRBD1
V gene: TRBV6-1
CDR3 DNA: TGTGCCAGCAGTGATAACCGAGGACAGGGGGCGAATGAGCAGTACTTC
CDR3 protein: CASSDNRGQGANEQYF

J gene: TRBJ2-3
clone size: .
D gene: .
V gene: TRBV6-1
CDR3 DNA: TGTGCCAGCAGGGGCGGGATAACAGATACGCAGTATTTT
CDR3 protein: CASRGGITDTQYF

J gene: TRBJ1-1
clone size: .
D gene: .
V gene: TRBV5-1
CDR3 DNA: TGCGCCAGCAGCCCAGTATTGACAGCCTCCACTGAAGCTTTCTTT
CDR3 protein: CASSPVLTASTEAFF

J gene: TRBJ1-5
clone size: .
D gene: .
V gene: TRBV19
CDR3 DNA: TGTGCCAGCGTAGGAAGACAAGGGAATCAGCCCCAGCATTTT
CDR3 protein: CASVGRQGNQPQHF

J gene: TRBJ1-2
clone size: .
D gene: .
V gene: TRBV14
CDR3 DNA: TGTGCCAGCAGCCGGTCAACCTATGGCTACACCTTC
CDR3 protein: CASSRSTYGYTF

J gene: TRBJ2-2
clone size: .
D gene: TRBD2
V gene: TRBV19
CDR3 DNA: TGTGCCAGTAGTTCCCCCGGGGCGGGGGGTTACACCGGGGAGCTGTTTTTT
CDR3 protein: CASSSPGAGGYTGELFF

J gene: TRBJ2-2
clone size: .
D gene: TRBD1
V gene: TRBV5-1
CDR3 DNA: TGCGCCAGCAGCTCAGGGGGCGAGAACACCGGGGAGCTGTTTTTT
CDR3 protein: CASSSGGENTGELFF

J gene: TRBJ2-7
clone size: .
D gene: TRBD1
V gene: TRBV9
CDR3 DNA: TGTGCCAGCAGCCCAGGGGACAGGCCGACCTACGAGCAGTACTTC
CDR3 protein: CASSPGDRPTYEQYF